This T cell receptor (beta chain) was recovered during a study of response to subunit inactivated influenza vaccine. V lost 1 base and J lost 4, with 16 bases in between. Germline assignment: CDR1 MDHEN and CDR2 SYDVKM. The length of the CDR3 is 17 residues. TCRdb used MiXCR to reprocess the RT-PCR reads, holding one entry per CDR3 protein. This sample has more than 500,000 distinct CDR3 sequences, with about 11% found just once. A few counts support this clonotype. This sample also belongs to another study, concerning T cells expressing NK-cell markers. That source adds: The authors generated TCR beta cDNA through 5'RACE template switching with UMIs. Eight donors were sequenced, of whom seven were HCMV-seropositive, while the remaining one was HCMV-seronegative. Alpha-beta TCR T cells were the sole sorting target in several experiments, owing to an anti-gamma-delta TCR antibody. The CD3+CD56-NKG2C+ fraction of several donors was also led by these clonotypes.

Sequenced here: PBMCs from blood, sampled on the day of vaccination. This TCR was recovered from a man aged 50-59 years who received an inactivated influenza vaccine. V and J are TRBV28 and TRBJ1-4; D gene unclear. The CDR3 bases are TGTGCCAGCAGTTTATCCGAAACTACCGTATATAATGAAAAACTGTTTTTT. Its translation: CASSLSETTVYNEKLFF.